These 5 T cell receptor beta chains came from one sample sequenced in a study of beta chain features in type 1 diabetes (dated by TCRdb to the late 2010s). What the work shows at the level of the full study, not this receptor alone: Type 1 diabetes patients showed a moderate but significant shortening of TCRB CDR3 length in all four CD4+ subsets.

Receptor amplification or capture employed the immunoSEQ multiplex PCR assay. The entire amount of isolated RNA was reverse transcribed using the High Capacity cDNA Reverse Transcription Kit, so the sequenced TCRB transcripts were expressed ones. Imported from immuneACCESS, the table was reduced by TCRdb to in-frame sequences with V and J called. These copies leave out some clones; in studies compared against another copy, an unresolved V gene accounts for under half, and the cause of the remainder is not known. Across this sample there are just under 150,000 clones, with around 13% seen only once. The ten largest clonotypes hold about 1.3% of the sample. These TCRs' antigens remain unknown. Sequenced material: central memory CD4+ T cells from blood. These receptors were taken from a man between 18 and 35 years old with type 1 diabetes.

The rearrangement uses TRBV4-1 and TRBJ1-1, with 9 bases fitting TRBD1. CDR1 and CDR2 (germline): MGHRA, YSYEKL. With 0 bases clipped from V and 6 bases from J, the junction kept 5 bases outside the gene matches. The CDR3 has 15 residues. The CDR3 is CASSQETGGVPEAFF. In nucleotides, the CDR3 is TGCGCCAGCAGCCAAGAGACAGGGGGTGTCCCTGAAGCTTTCTTT.

This clone has a handful of counts. This chain joins TRBV10-3 and TRBJ2-7; D gene uncertain. CDR1 ENHRY and CDR2 SYGVKD come from the germline V gene. The CDR3 length is 14 residues. Trimming removed 0 bases at V and 1 base at J, with 7 bases between. Here the CDR3 reads CAISESVQSYEQYF. In DNA form, the CDR3 reads TGTGCCATCAGTGAGTCCGTTCAGTCCTACGAGCAGTACTTC.

CDR3 loop: CSVARGRGADTQYF. In DNA, the CDR3 is TGCAGCGTTGCGAGGGGGCGCGGGGCAGATACGCAGTATTTT. The chain employs TRBV29-1 and TRBJ2-3; possible D gene TRBD1, 7 bases. Germline CDR1 is SQVTM and CDR2 is ANQGSEA. This CDR3 contains 14 residues. V was trimmed by 4 bases and J by 4 bases, leaving 15 bases between them.

This clone was counted between two and nine times. V is TRBV6-1 and J is TRBJ2-7; D is tentatively TRBD1 or TRBD2 (5 bases each). Germline V gene lookup returns CDR1 MNHNS and CDR2 SASEGT. Trimming took 5 bases from V and 2 from J, leaving 13 bases between them. The CDR3 loop spans 14 amino acids. CDR3 sequence (DNA): TGTGCCAGCAGTCAGGAACCGGGACCCTACGAGCAGTACTTC. Translation gives CASSQEPGPYEQYF.

The rearrangement uses TRBV7-6 and TRBJ1-3; D may be TRBD1 (6 bases). Germline lookup yields CDR1 SGHVS and CDR2 FNYEAQ. The CDR3 length is 16 residues. Trimming stripped 5 bases from V and 0 bases from J, with 14 bases between. This CDR3 reads CASSVGGGRSGNTIYF. The CDR3 DNA reads TGTGCCAGCAGCGTTGGAGGGGGGCGCTCTGGAAACACCATATATTTT. The whole variable domain, filled in from reference TRBV7-6 and TRBJ1-3, reads GAGVSQSPRYKVTKRGQDVALRCDPISGHVSLYWYRQALGQGPEFLTYFNYEAQQDKSGLPNDRFSAERPEGSISTLTIQRTEQRDSAMYRCASSVGGGRSGNTIYFGEGSWLTVV.